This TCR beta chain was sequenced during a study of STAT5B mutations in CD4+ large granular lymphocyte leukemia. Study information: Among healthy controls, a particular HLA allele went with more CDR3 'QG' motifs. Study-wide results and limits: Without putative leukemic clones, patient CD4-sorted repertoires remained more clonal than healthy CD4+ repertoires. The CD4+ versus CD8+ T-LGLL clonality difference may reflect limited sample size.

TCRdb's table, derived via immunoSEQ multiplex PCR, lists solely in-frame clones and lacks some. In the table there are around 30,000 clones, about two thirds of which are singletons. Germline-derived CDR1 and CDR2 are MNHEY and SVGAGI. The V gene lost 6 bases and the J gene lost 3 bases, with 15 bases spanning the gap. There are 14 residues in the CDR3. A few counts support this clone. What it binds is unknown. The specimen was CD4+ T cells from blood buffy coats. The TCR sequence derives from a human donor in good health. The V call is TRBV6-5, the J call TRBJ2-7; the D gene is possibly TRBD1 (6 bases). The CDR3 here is CASRARDTLYEQYF. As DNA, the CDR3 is TGTGCCAGCAGAGCCCGGGACACCCTCTACGAGCAGTACTTC.